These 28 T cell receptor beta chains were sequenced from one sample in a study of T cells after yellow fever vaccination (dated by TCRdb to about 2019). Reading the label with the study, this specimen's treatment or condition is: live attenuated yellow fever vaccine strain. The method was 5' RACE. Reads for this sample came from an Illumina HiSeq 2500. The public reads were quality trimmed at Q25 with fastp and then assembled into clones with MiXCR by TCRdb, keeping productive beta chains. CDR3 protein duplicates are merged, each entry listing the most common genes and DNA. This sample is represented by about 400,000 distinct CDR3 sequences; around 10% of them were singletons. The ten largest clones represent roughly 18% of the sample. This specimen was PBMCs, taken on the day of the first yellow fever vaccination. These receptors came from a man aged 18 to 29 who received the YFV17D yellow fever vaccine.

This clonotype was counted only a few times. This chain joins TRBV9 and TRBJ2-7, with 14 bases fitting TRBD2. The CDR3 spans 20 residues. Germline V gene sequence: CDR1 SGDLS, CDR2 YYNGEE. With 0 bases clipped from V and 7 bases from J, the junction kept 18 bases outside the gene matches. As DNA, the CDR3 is TGTGCCAGCAGCGTAGGTGCCTCGACTAGCGGGGGGGAGCGGTCGCGGGAGCAGTACGTC. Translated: CASSVGASTSGGERSREQYV.

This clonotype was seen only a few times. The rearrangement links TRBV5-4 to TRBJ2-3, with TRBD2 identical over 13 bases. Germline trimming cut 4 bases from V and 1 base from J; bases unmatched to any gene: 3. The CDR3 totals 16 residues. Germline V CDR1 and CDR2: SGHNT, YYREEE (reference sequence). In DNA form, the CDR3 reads TGTGCCAGCAGCAAAGGACTAGCGGGGGGCACAGATACGCAGTATTTT. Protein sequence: CASSKGLAGGTDTQYF.

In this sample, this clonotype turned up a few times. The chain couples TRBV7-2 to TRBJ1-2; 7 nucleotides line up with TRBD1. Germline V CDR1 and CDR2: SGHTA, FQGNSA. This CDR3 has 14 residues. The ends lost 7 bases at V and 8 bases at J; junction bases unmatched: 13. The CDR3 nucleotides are TGTGCCAGCATCGATCCGGGACAGCCAACGGGCTACACCTTC. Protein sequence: CASIDPGQPTGYTF.

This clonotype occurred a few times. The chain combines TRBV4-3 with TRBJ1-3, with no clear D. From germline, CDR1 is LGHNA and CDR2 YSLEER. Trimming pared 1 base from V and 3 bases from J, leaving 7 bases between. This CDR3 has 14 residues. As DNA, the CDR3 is TGCGCCAGCAGCCAAGTCCAGAGTGGAAACACCATATATTTT. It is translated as CASSQVQSGNTIYF.

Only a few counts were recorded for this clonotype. The CDR3 protein is CASSLGQGLVEAFF. The CDR3 DNA is TGTGCCAGCAGTCTGGGACAGGGGCTGGTTGAAGCTTTCTTT. The chain uses TRBV12-3 or TRBV12-4 and TRBJ1-1; 10 bases align to TRBD1. The CDR3 is made up of 14 amino acids. J gave up 7 bases and V 5 bases, and 7 bases lay outside the gene matches.

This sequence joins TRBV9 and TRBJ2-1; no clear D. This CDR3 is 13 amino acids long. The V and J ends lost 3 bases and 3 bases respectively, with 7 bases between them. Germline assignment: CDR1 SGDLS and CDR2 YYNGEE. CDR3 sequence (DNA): TGTGCCAGCAGCGCCCTGGACTACAATGAGCAGTTCTTC. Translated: CASSALDYNEQFF.

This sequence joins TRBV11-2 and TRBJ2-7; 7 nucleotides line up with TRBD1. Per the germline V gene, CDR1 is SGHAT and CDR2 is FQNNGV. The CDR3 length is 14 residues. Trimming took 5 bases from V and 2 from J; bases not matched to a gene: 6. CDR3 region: CASSQTGTAYEQYV. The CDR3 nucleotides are TGTGCCAGCAGCCAAACAGGGACAGCCTACGAGCAGTACGTC.

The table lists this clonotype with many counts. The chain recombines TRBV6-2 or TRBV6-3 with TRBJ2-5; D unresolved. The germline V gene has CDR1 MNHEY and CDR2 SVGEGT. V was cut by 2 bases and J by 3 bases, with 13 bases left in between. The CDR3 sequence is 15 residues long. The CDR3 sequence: CASSYGRSGEETQYF. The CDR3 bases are TGTGCCAGCAGTTACGGACGAAGTGGGGAAGAGACCCAGTACTTC.

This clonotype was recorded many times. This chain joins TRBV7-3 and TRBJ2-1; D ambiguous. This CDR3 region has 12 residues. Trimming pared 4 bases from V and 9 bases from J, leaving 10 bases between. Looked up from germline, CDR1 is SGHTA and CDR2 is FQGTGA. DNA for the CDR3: TGTGCCAGCAGCTCCCGGACGGGTGAGCAGTTCTTC. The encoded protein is CASSSRTGEQFF.

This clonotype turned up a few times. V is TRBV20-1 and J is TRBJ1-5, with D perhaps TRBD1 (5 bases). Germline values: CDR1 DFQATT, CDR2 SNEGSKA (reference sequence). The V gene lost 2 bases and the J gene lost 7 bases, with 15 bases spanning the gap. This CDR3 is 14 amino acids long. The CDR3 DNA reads TGCAGTGCTAGAAGGGGAGAATTCGGACAGCCCCAGCATTTT. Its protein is CSARRGEFGQPQHF.

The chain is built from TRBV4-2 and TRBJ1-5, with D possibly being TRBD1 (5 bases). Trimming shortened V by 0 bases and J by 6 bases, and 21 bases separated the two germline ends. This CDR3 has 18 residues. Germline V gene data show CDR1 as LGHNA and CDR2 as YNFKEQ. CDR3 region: CASSQELKGYSGLQPQHF. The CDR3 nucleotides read TGTGCCAGCAGCCAAGAATTAAAGGGGTATTCAGGTCTTCAGCCCCAGCATTTT.

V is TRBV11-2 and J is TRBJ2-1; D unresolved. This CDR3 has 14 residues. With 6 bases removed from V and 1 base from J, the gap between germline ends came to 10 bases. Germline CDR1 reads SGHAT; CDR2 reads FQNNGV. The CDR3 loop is CASRRPKSYNEQFF. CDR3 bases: TGTGCCAGCAGACGGCCCAAATCCTACAATGAGCAGTTCTTC. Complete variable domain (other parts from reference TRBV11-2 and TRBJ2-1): EAGVAQSPRYKIIEKRQSVAFWCNPISGHATLYWYQQILGQGPKLLIQFQNNGVVDDSQLPKDRFSAERLKGVDSTLKIQPAKLEDSAVYLCASRRPKSYNEQFFGPGTRLTVL.

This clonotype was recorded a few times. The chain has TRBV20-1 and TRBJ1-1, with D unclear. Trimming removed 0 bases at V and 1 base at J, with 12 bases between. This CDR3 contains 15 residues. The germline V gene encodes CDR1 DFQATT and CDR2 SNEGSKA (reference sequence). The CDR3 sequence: CSARDGFAKNTEAFF. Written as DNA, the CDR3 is TGCAGTGCTAGAGATGGGTTCGCCAAGAACACTGAAGCTTTCTTT.

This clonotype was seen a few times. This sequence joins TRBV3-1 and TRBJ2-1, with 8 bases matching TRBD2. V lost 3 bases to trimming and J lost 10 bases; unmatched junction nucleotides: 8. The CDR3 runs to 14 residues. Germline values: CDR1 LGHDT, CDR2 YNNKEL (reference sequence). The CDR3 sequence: CASSHGGAYREQFF. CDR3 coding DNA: TGTGCCAGCAGCCACGGGGGGGCCTACAGGGAGCAGTTCTTC.

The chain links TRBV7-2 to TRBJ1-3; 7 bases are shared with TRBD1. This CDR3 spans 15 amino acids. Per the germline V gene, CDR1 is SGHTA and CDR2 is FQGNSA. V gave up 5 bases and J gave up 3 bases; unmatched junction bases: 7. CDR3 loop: CASSLGGYYGNTIYF. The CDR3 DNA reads TGTGCCAGCAGCCTAGGGGGCTATTATGGAAACACCATATATTTT. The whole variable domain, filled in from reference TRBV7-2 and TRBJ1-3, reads GAGVSQSPSNKVTEKGKDVELRCDPISGHTALYWYRQSLGQGLEFLIYFQGNSAPDKSGLPSDRFSAERTGGSVSTLTIQRTQQEDSAVYLCASSLGGYYGNTIYFGEGSWLTVV.

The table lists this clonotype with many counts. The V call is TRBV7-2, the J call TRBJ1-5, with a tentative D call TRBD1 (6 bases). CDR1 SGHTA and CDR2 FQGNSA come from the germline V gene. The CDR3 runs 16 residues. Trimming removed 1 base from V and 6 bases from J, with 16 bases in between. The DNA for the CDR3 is TGTGCCAGCAGCTTAGGTTCCAGGGGCGGTGGTCAGCCCCAGCATTTT. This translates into CASSLGSRGGGQPQHF.

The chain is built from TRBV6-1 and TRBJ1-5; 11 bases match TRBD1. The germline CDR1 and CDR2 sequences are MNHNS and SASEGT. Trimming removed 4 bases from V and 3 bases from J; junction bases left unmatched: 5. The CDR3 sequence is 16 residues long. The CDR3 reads CASSGWDRGTNQPQHF. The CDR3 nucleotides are TGTGCCAGCAGTGGCTGGGACAGGGGGACCAATCAGCCCCAGCATTTT.

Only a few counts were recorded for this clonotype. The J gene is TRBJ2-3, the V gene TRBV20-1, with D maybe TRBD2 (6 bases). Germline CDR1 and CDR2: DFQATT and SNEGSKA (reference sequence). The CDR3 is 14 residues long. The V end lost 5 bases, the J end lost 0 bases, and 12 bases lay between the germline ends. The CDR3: CSAAYSGSTDTQYF. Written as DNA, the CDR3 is TGCAGTGCTGCCTATAGCGGCAGCACAGATACGCAGTATTTT.

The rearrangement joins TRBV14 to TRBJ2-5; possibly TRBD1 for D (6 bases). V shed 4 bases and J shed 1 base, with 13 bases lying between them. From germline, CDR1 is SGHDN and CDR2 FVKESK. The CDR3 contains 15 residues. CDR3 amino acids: CASSPLARGQETQYF. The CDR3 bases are TGTGCCAGCAGCCCGCTCGCCAGGGGCCAAGAGACCCAGTACTTC.

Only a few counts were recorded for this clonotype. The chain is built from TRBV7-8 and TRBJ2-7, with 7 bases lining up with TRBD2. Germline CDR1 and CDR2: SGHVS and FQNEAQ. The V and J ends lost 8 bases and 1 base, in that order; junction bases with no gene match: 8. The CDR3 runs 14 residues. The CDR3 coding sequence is TGTGCCAGCGGGAGGGGCAGCGGGTCCTACGAGCAGTACTTC. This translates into CASGRGSGSYEQYF.

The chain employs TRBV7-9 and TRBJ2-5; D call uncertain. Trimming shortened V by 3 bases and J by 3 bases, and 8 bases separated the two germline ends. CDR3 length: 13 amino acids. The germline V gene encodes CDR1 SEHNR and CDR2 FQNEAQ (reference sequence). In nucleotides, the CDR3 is TGTGCCAGCAGCTTGCCGTCAGAAGAGACCCAGTACTTC. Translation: CASSLPSEETQYF.

In nucleotides, the CDR3 is TGTGCCAGCAGCGCCGACGGGGGTAGCTATAATTCACCCCTCCACTTT. It encodes CASSADGGSYNSPLHF. The chain recombines TRBV9 with TRBJ1-6; D possibly corresponds to TRBD1 (5 bases). CDR3 length: 16 residues. Per the germline V gene, CDR1 is SGDLS and CDR2 is YYNGEE. V dropped 3 bases and J dropped 3 bases, with 13 bases sitting between them.

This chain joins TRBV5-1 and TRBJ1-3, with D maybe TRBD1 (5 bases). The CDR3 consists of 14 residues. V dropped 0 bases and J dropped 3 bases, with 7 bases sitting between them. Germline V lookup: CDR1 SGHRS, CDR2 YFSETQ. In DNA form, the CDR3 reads TGCGCCAGCAGCTTGGGGGGGAATGGAAACACCATATATTTT. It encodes CASSLGGNGNTIYF.

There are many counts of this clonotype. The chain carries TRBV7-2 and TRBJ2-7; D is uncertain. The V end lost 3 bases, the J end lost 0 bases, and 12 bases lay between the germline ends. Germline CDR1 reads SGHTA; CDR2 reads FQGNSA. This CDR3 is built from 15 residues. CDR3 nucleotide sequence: TGTGCCAGCAGCTTCACTGTTAGAAGCTCCTACGAGCAGTACTTC. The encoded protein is CASSFTVRSSYEQYF. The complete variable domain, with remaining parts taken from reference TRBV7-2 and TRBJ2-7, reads GAGVSQSPSNKVTEKGKDVELRCDPISGHTALYWYRQSLGQGLEFLIYFQGNSAPDKSGLPSDRFSAERTGGSVSTLTIQRTQQEDSAVYLCASSFTVRSSYEQYFGPGTRLTVT.

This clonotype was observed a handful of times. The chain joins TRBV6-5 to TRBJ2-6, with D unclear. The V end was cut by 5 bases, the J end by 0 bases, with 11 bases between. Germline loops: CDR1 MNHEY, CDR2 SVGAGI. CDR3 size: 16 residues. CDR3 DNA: TGTGCCAGCAGTACACGACGGACCTCTGGGGCCAACGTCCTGACTTTC. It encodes CASSTRRTSGANVLTF.

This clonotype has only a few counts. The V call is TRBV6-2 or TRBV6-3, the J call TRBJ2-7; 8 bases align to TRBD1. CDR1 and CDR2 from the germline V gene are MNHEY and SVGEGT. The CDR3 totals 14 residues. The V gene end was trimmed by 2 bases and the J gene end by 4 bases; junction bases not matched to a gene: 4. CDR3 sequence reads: CASSYVNRGYEQYF. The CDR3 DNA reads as TGTGCCAGCAGTTACGTCAACAGGGGGTACGAGCAGTACTTC.

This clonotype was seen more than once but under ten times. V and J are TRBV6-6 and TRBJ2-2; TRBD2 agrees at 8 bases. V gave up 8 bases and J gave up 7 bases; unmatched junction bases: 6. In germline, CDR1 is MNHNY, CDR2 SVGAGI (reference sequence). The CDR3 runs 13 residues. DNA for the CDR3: TGTGCCAGCCGCGGGGGGCGTGGCGGGGAGCTGTTTTTT. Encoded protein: CASRGGRGGELFF.

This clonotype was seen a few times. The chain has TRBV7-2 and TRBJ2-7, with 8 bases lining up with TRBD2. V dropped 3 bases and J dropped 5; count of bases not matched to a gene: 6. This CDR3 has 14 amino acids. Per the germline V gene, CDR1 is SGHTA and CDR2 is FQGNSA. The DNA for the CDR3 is TGTGCCAGCAGCTTCCCCGGCGGGGGGAACGAGCAGTACTTC. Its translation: CASSFPGGGNEQYF.